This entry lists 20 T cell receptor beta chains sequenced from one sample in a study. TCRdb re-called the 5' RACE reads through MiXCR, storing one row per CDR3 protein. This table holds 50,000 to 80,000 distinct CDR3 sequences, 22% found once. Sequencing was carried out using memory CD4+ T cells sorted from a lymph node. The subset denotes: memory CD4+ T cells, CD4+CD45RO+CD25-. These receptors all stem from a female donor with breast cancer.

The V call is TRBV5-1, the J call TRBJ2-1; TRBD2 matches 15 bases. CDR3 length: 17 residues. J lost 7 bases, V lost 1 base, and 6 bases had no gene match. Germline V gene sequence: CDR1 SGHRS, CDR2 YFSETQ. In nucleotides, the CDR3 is TGCGCCAGCAGCTTGATGGGACTAGCGGGAGGTGGGAATGAGCAGTTCTTC. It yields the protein CASSLMGLAGGGNEQFF.

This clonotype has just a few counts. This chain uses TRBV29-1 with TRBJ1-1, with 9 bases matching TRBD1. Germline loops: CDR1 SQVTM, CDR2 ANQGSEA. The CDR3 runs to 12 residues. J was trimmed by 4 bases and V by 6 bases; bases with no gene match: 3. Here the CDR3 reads CSVGQGPTEAFF. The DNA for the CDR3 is TGCAGCGTCGGACAGGGGCCCACTGAAGCTTTCTTT.

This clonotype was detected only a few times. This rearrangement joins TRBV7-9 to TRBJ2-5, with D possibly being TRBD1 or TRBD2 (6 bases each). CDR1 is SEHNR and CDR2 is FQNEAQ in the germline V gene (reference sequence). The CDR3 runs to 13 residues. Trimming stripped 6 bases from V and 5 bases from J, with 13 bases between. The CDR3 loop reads CASRSQGGETQYF. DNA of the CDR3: TGTGCCAGCAGGTCACAGGGAGGCGAGACCCAGTACTTC.

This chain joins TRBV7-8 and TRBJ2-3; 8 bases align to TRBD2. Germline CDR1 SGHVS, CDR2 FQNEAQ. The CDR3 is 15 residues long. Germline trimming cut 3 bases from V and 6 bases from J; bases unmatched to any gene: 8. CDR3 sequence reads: CASSFSGAGADTQYF. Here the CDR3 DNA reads TGTGCCAGCAGCTTTAGCGGGGCTGGGGCGGATACGCAGTATTTT.

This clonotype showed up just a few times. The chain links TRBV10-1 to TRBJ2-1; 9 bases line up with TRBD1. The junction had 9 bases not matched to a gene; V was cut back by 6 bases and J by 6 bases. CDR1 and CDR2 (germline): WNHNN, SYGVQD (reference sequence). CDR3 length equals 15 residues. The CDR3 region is CASSLKGTGSNEQFF. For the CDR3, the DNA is TGCGCCAGCAGCTTAAAGGGGACAGGGTCCAATGAGCAGTTCTTC.

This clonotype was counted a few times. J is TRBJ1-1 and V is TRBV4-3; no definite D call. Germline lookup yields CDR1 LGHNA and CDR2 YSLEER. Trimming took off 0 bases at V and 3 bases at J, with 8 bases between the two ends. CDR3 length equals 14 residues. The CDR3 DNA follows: TGCGCCAGCAGCCAAGAAAGAAGTTACACTGAAGCTTTCTTT. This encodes CASSQERSYTEAFF.

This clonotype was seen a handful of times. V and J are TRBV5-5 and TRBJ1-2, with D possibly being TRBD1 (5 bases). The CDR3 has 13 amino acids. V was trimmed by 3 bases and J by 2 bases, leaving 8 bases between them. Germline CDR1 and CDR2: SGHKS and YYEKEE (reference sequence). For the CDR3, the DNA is TGTGCCAGCAGCTGGGACGTCAACTATGGCTACACCTTC. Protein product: CASSWDVNYGYTF. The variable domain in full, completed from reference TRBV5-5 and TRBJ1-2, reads DAGVTQSPTHLIKTRGQQVTLRCSPISGHKSVSWYQQVLGQGPQFIFQYYEKEERGRGNFPDRFSARQFPNYSSELNVNALLLGDSALYLCASSWDVNYGYTFGSGTRLTVV.

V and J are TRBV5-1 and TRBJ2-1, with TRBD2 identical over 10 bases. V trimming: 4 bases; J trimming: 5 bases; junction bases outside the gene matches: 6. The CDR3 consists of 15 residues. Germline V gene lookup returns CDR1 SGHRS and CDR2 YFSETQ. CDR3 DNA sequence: TGCGCCAGCAGCCTCGGGGGGACTAGCGACAATGAGCAGTTCTTC. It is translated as CASSLGGTSDNEQFF.

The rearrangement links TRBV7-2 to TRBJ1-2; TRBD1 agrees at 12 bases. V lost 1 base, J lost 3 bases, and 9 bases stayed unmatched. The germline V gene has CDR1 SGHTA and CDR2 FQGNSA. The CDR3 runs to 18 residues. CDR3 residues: CASSLDGGQGAHYYGYTF. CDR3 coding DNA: TGTGCCAGCAGCTTAGACGGGGGACAGGGGGCTCATTACTATGGCTACACCTTC.

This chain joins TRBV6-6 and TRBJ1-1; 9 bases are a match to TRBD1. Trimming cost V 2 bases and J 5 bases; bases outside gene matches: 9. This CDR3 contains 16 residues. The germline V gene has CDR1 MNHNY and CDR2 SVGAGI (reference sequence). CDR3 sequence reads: CASSYGTGRGGTEAFF. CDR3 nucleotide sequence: TGTGCCAGCAGTTACGGGACAGGGCGAGGGGGTACTGAAGCTTTCTTT.

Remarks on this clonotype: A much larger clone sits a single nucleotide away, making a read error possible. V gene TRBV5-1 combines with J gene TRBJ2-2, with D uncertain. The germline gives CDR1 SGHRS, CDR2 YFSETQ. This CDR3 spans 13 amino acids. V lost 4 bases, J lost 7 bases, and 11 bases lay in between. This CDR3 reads CASSDSQIGELFF. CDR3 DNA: TGCGCCAGCAGCGATAGTCAAATCGGGGAGCTGTTTTTT.

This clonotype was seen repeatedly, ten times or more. CDR3 region: CASSTLTRARYEQYF. For the CDR3, the DNA is TGTGCCAGCAGTACCTTGACACGGGCCCGATACGAGCAGTACTTC. V usage is TRBV7-2 and J usage is TRBJ2-7; the D is unclear. V lost 6 bases to trimming and J lost 4 bases, with 19 bases between them. CDR3 length: 15 residues. Germline V gene data show CDR1 as SGHTA and CDR2 as FQGNSA.

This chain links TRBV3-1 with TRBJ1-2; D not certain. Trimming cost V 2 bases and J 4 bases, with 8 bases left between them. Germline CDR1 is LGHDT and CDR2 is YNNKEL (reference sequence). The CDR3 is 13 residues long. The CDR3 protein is CASSQTSTYGYTF. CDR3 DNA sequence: TGTGCCAGCAGCCAAACCTCAACCTATGGCTACACCTTC.

CDR3 region: CASRNRMGTSNEKLFF. The DNA for the CDR3 is TGTGCCAGCAGAAATCGAATGGGGACGTCAAATGAAAAACTGTTTTTT. The V call is TRBV6-1, the J call TRBJ1-4; maybe TRBD1 (5 bases). V shed 6 bases and J shed 5 bases, with 19 bases lying between them. This CDR3 spans 16 amino acids. Germline lookup yields CDR1 MNHNS and CDR2 SASEGT.

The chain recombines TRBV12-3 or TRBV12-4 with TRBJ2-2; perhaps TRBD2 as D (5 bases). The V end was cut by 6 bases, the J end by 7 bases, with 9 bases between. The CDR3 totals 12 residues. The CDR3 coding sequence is TGTGCCAGCAGCCAGGCGGGCGGGGAGCTGTTTTTT. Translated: CASSQAGGELFF.

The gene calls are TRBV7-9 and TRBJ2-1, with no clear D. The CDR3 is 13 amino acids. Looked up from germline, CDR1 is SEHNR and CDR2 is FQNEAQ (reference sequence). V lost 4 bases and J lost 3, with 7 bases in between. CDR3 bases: TGTGCCAGCAGCTCCGATAACTACAATGAGCAGTTCTTC. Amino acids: CASSSDNYNEQFF.

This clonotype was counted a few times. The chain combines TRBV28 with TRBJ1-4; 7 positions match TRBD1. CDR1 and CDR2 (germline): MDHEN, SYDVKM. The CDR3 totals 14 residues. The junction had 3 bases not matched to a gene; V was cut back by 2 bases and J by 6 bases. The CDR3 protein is CASSLVGQHEKLFF. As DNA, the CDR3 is TGTGCCAGCAGTTTAGTGGGACAGCATGAAAAACTGTTTTTT.

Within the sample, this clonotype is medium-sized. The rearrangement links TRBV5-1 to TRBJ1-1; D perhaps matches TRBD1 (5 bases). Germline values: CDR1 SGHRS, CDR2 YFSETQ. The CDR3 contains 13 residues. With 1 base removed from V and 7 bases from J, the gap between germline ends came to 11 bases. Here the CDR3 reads CASSLYQGYEAFF. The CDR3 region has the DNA TGCGCCAGCAGCTTGTACCAGGGTTATGAAGCTTTCTTT.

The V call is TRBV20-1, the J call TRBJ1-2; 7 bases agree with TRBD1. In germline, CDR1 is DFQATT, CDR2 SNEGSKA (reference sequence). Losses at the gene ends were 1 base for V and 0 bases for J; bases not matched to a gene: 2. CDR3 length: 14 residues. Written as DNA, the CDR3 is TGCAGTGCTAGAGGGACAGGTCCTAACTATGGCTACACCTTC. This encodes CSARGTGPNYGYTF.

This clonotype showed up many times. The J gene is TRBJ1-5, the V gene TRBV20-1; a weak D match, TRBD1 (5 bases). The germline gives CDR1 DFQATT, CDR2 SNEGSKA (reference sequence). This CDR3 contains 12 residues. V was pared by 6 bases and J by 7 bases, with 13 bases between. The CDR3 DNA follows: TGCAGTGCAGGGGCTTGGGGGCAGCCCCAGCATTTT. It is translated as CSAGAWGQPQHF.